This paragraph reports one TCR beta chain. As yet, its antigen is unknown. Trimming cost V 2 bases and J 2 bases; bases outside gene matches: 12. The CDR3 has 17 amino acids. CDR1 is SGHRS and CDR2 is YFSETQ in the germline V gene. This sample stems from a study of cytomegalovirus exposure and HLA in healthy donors. Study findings and constraints: The study labeled 164 TCR beta chains cytomegalovirus-associated. The presence/absence work took it that sequencing depth was about the same across donors.

PCR used 60 Vbeta primers and 13 Jbeta primers. In the source study's methods: Later analysis identified 65 million to 80 million unique TCR beta chains, approximately 11 million shared. The repertoire was sequenced with immunoSEQ multiplex PCR; TCRdb's copy has only in-frame clones and lacks some. The DNA gave D and trimming, while V, J and clone size come from that table. The table includes about 130,000 clones, about 74% detected once. V and J are TRBV5-1 and TRBJ2-5; 7 bases align to TRBD1. The TCR sequence derives from a man in his forties in good health and CMV-seropositive. Sequencing was done on a sample of PBMCs. The CDR3 DNA is TGCGCCAGCAGCTTATCTCCAAGGGGACAGAGACAAGAGACCCAGTACTTC. Amino acid sequence: CASSLSPRGQRQETQYF.